The 32 T cell receptor beta chains below were found in one sample sequenced in a study of T cell repertoires in cytomegalovirus infection. TCRdb analysed the reads with MiXCR anew, one entry per CDR3 protein. Of nearly 650,000 distinct CDR3 sequences in the sample, 24% are singletons; the top ten hold approximately 8.2%. The sample was CD8+ T cells from PBMCs. Source of these receptors: a human donor in good health (CMV status not recorded). Some clones in this sample may be carry-over from other donors' samples.

This clonotype was picked up many times. Written as DNA, the CDR3 is TGTGCCAGCAGCTTCGACTATGGCTACACCTTC. It specifies CASSFDYGYTF. The genes are TRBV7-8 and TRBJ1-2, with D unresolved. This CDR3 comprises 11 residues. Trimming shortened V by 3 bases and J by 3 bases, and 2 bases separated the two germline ends. The V gene's germline CDR1 is SGHVS and CDR2 FQNEAQ. Complete variable domain (other parts from reference TRBV7-8 and TRBJ1-2): GAGVSQSPRYKVAKRGQDVALRCDPISGHVSLFWYQQALGQGPEFLTYFQNEAQLDKSGLPSDRFFAERPEGSVSTLKIQRTQQEDSAVYLCASSFDYGYTFGSGTRLTVV.

J is TRBJ2-7 and V is TRBV20-1; D possibly corresponds to TRBD1 (5 bases). Germline values: CDR1 DFQATT, CDR2 SNEGSKA (reference sequence). The CDR3 runs to 12 residues. V was clipped by 3 bases and J by 6 bases, with 12 bases between them. The CDR3 nucleotides are TGCAGTGCTAGGCAGGGTCATGGCGAGCAGTACGTC. Its translation: CSARQGHGEQYV.

This clonotype was counted ten times or more. V is TRBV7-2 and J is TRBJ2-1; D may be TRBD2 (7 bases). The CDR3 covers 14 residues. V shed 5 bases and J shed 7 bases, with 15 bases lying between them. Germline V gene lookup returns CDR1 SGHTA and CDR2 FQGNSA. For the CDR3, the DNA is TGTGCCAGCAGCCATGGGGGGGGGCAAAATGAGCAGTTCTTC. It is translated as CASSHGGGQNEQFF.

The chain has TRBV28 and TRBJ1-1; tentatively, D is TRBD1 (6 bases). CDR3 size: 16 residues. Trimming stripped 3 bases from V and 1 base from J, with 15 bases between. The germline CDR1 and CDR2 sequences are MDHEN and SYDVKM. The CDR3 DNA sequence: TGTGCCAGCAGTTTTAGGGGGTGGGATAGGAACACTGAAGCTTTCTTT. Encoded protein: CASSFRGWDRNTEAFF.

This clonotype came up a few times. The chain combines TRBV5-5 with TRBJ1-1, with D unclear. In germline, CDR1 is SGHKS, CDR2 YYEKEE (reference sequence). The CDR3 contains 12 residues. V was clipped by 0 bases and J by 7 bases, with 7 bases between them. The CDR3 region is CASSLGVREAFF. In nucleotides, the CDR3 is TGTGCCAGCAGCTTGGGAGTCCGTGAAGCTTTCTTT.

The chain carries TRBV12-3 or TRBV12-4 and TRBJ1-2; 7 nucleotides agree with TRBD1. This CDR3 has 14 amino acids. Unmatched junction bases numbered 6, after V lost 4 bases and J lost 4 bases. CDR3 bases: TGTGCCAGCAGTTCGGAGGGGGCTGGCTATGGCTACACCTTC. This encodes CASSSEGAGYGYTF.

This clonotype was picked up a small number of times. The chain combines TRBV20-1 with TRBJ2-1, with D perhaps TRBD1 (6 bases). Germline values: CDR1 DFQATT, CDR2 SNEGSKA (reference sequence). The V end was cut by 6 bases, the J end by 1 base, with 16 bases between. CDR3 length equals 15 residues. CDR3 DNA: TGCAGTGCCCGTCCGACAAGGGGGTCCTACAATGAGCAGTTCTTC. Protein product: CSARPTRGSYNEQFF.

The V gene is TRBV29-1, the J gene TRBJ2-7; TRBD1 or TRBD2 may be the D gene (6 bases each). Germline V gene lookup returns CDR1 SQVTM and CDR2 ANQGSEA. V was cut by 1 base and J by 0 bases, with 13 bases left in between. CDR3 length equals 15 residues. CDR3 DNA: TGCAGCGTTGAAGGAGGAGGGGGTCCCTCCTACGAGCAGTACTTC. Translated, it gives CSVEGGGGPSYEQYF.

The chain couples TRBV6-8 to TRBJ1-3, with D hard to call. From germline, CDR1 is MNHGY and CDR2 SAAAGT. CDR3 length: 12 amino acids. V was cut by 5 bases and J by 4 bases, with 6 bases left in between. Here the CDR3 reads CASSDFGNTIYF. As DNA, the CDR3 is TGTGCCAGCAGTGACTTCGGAAACACCATATATTTT.

Only a few counts were recorded for this clonotype. The chain couples TRBV7-9 to TRBJ2-7; D ambiguous. With 2 bases removed from V and 6 bases from J, the gap between germline ends came to 14 bases. Germline CDR1 is SEHNR and CDR2 is FQNEAQ (reference sequence). This CDR3 spans 14 amino acids. Written as DNA, the CDR3 is TGTGCCAGCAGCTTACCCGGTGGAGCCGGCGAGCAGTACTTC. Translation gives CASSLPGGAGEQYF. The variable domain in full, with the rest retrieved from reference TRBV7-9 and TRBJ2-7, is DTGVSQNPRHKITKRGQNVTFRCDPISEHNRLYWYRQTLGQGPEFLTYFQNEAQLEKSRLLSDRFSAERPKGSFSTLEIQRTEQGDSAMYLCASSLPGGAGEQYFGPGTRLTVT.

The table lists this clonotype with many counts. The V gene is TRBV7-2, the J gene TRBJ2-2; D gene unclear. This CDR3 region has 12 residues. The germline V and J ends were trimmed by 3 bases and 6 bases, with 5 bases remaining between them. The V gene's germline CDR1 is SGHTA and CDR2 FQGNSA. The CDR3 DNA reads as TGTGCCAGCAGCTTCCCTGCCGGGGAGCTGTTTTTT. It is translated as CASSFPAGELFF.

In its sample, this clonotype was seen many times. The CDR3 is CASSMWDRGQPQHF. The CDR3 DNA follows: TGTGCCAGTAGTATGTGGGACAGGGGTCAGCCCCAGCATTTT. This chain connects TRBV19 to TRBJ1-5; 10 bases agree with TRBD1. The CDR3 length is 14 residues. V lost 3 bases and J lost 6; bases outside the gene matches: 2. CDR1 is LNHDA, CDR2 SQIVND, per germline (reference sequence).

This clonotype was seen a handful of times. The chain joins TRBV7-3 to TRBJ2-2; D might be TRBD2 (5 bases). The V gene lost 6 bases and the J gene lost 9 bases, with 8 bases spanning the gap. Looked up from germline, CDR1 is SGHTA and CDR2 is FQGTGA. This CDR3 is 11 amino acids long. The CDR3 nucleotides are TGTGCCAGCAGGCTCGGGAGGGAGCTGTTTTTT. Translating gives CASRLGRELFF.

As concerns this clonotype: A much larger clone is a single base away; this may be a read error. The chain joins TRBV7-2 to TRBJ2-1; D is ambiguous. CDR3 length equals 13 residues. V was clipped by 4 bases and J by 6 bases, with 10 bases between them. The germline gives CDR1 SGHTA, CDR2 FQGNSA. CDR3 sequence: CASSWIGPNEQFF. The CDR3, as DNA: TGTGCCAGCAGCTGGATAGGGCCCAATGAGCAGTTCTTC.

V gene TRBV12-3 or TRBV12-4 combines with J gene TRBJ1-5; 8 bases are a match to TRBD1. After removal of 5 bases from V and 2 bases from J, the junction contained 8 bases not matched to a gene. This CDR3 has 16 amino acids. The CDR3 DNA follows: TGTGCCAGCAGTACGACAGGGGTTGGGGGCAATCAGCCCCAGCATTTT. It encodes CASSTTGVGGNQPQHF.

This chain connects TRBV4-2 to TRBJ1-1; 11 bases align to TRBD1. The germline CDR1 and CDR2 sequences are LGHNA and YNFKEQ. The length of the CDR3 is 14 residues. V shed 4 bases, J shed 6 bases, and the junction held 4 bases outside the gene matches. CDR3 coding DNA: TGTGCCAGCAGCCTGGGACAGGGGGTACCTGAAGCTTTCTTT. Its protein is CASSLGQGVPEAFF.

This clonotype has just a few counts. The V gene is TRBV20-1, the J gene TRBJ1-1; D possibly corresponds to TRBD1 (6 bases). This CDR3 contains 13 residues. The V gene lost 3 bases and the J gene lost 1 base, with 9 bases spanning the gap. Germline V gives CDR1 DFQATT, CDR2 SNEGSKA (reference sequence). The chain's CDR3 is CSARGRGNTEAFF. The CDR3 DNA reads TGCAGTGCTAGGGGCAGGGGGAACACTGAAGCTTTCTTT.

V gene TRBV7-6 combines with J gene TRBJ1-2; TRBD1 matches 7 bases. The CDR3 runs to 13 residues. V trimming: 5 bases; J trimming: 8 bases; junction bases outside the gene matches: 8. The germline CDR1 and CDR2 sequences are SGHVS and FNYEAQ. The DNA for the CDR3 is TGTGCCAGCAGCCTAGGGGGCAATGGAGGCTACACCTTC. This sequence encodes CASSLGGNGGYTF.

The V call is TRBV28, the J call TRBJ1-1; D is undetermined. Germline V gives CDR1 MDHEN, CDR2 SYDVKM. Between the trimmed V and J ends, which lost 1 base and 7 bases, there was a span of 7 bases. The CDR3 loop spans 12 amino acids. The DNA of the CDR3 is TGTGCCAGCAGTTTATCTAGCATTGAAGCTTTCTTT. This translates into CASSLSSIEAFF.

The CDR3 here is CASSPSGRRETQYF. CDR3 nucleotide sequence: TGTGCCAGCAGCCCTTCGGGCAGGAGAGAGACCCAGTACTTC. This chain joins TRBV9 and TRBJ2-5; the D is unclear. This CDR3 is 14 amino acids long. V lost 4 bases, J lost 4 bases, and 14 bases lay in between. In germline, CDR1 is SGDLS, CDR2 YYNGEE.

This clonotype was seen repeatedly, ten times or more. At one boundary the junction diverges from the germline segment, which might be a read error. The V gene is TRBV7-2, the J gene TRBJ1-2; D call uncertain. CDR1 SGHTA and CDR2 FQGNSA come from the germline V gene. The CDR3 is made up of 10 amino acids. The chain's CDR3 is CASSLGGISF. CDR3 sequence (DNA): TGTGCCAGCAGCTTAGGCGGGATCTCCTTC.

Many counts were recorded for this clonotype. The chain combines TRBV14 with TRBJ2-2; unclear D gene. Germline loops: CDR1 SGHDN, CDR2 FVKESK. This CDR3 has 13 residues. Trimming took off 3 bases at V and 4 bases at J, with 6 bases between the two ends. The CDR3 is CASSQWVTGELFF. In nucleotides, the CDR3 is TGTGCCAGCAGCCAGTGGGTCACCGGGGAGCTGTTTTTT.

This clonotype was counted between two and nine times. This chain joins TRBV19 and TRBJ2-5; weak D call: TRBD2 (6 bases). This CDR3 is built from 13 residues. The V end lost 3 bases, the J end lost 5 bases, and 10 bases lay between the germline ends. CDR1 and CDR2 (germline): LNHDA, SQIVND (reference sequence). The CDR3 DNA reads TGTGCCAGTAGTATCGGGGGAACGGAGACCCAGTACTTC. Encoded protein: CASSIGGTETQYF.

CDR3 DNA: TGTGCCATCAGTGACCCGACAGGACTCCTCACAGATACGCAGTATTTT. Translating it yields CAISDPTGLLTDTQYF. The gene calls are TRBV10-3 and TRBJ2-3; D may be TRBD1 (6 bases). Trimming pared 3 bases from V and 2 bases from J, leaving 15 bases between. The germline CDR1 and CDR2 sequences are ENHRY and SYGVKD. CDR3 length: 16 amino acids.

The V and J genes are TRBV4-1 and TRBJ2-2; D not resolved. Looked up from germline, CDR1 is MGHRA and CDR2 is YSYEKL. CDR3 length: 15 amino acids. The V and J ends lost 4 bases and 4 bases respectively, with 13 bases between them. The CDR3, as DNA: TGCGCCAGCAGCCCCTCCTTCGCTGGCACCGGGGAGCTGTTTTTT. It translates to CASSPSFAGTGELFF.

This clonotype was observed at least ten times. The chain carries TRBV12-3 or TRBV12-4 and TRBJ2-7; TRBD2 is a possible D gene (6 bases). V was shortened by 5 bases and J by 3 bases, with 14 bases between the two germline ends. CDR3 length: 14 amino acids. The DNA of the CDR3 is TGTGCCAGCAGTCCCCGAGGAGGGAACTACGAGCAGTACTTC. This encodes CASSPRGGNYEQYF.

On this clonotype: A single base separates this from a much larger clone, so it may be a read error. This rearrangement joins TRBV6-2 or TRBV6-3 to TRBJ2-1; D gene ambiguous. This CDR3 has 15 amino acids. Germline CDR1 reads MNHEY; CDR2 reads SVGEGT. CDR3 loop: CTSRPPWDSYNEQFF. In DNA, the CDR3 is TGTACCAGCAGGCCCCCGTGGGATTCCTACAATGAGCAGTTCTTC.

V usage is TRBV7-6 and J usage is TRBJ2-3; 11 bases fit TRBD2. Looked up from germline, CDR1 is SGHVS and CDR2 is FNYEAQ. The CDR3 sequence is 18 residues long. J lost 3 bases, V lost 0 bases, and 8 bases had no gene match. CDR3 DNA sequence: TGTGCCAGCAGCTTAGCCCCCACTAGCGGGGGCCAAACAGATACGCAGTATTTT. Protein: CASSLAPTSGGQTDTQYF.

This clonotype was detected ten times or more. The rearrangement links TRBV7-6 to TRBJ2-5, with unresolved D. The CDR3 runs to 15 residues. Trimming took 4 bases from V and 1 from J, leaving 13 bases between them. The V gene's germline CDR1 is SGHVS and CDR2 FNYEAQ. CDR3 loop: CASSSITAIQETQYF. The DNA for the CDR3 is TGTGCCAGCAGCTCGATTACAGCTATCCAAGAGACCCAGTACTTC.

The chain joins TRBV27 to TRBJ2-1; D is possibly TRBD1 (5 bases). The length of the CDR3 is 13 residues. Germline lookup yields CDR1 MNHEY and CDR2 SMNVEV (reference sequence). V was shortened by 5 bases and J by 14 bases, with 19 bases between the two germline ends. DNA of the CDR3: TGTGCCAGCAGTACCAACCGCAGGGATGGGGAGTTCTTC. Its translation is CASSTNRRDGEFF.

The chain joins TRBV4-2 to TRBJ1-1; D is unresolved. Germline loops: CDR1 LGHNA, CDR2 YNFKEQ. Trimming removed 0 bases from V and 3 bases from J, with 11 bases in between. The CDR3 has 15 residues. The CDR3 sequence is CASSQDLGLDTEAFF. The DNA of the CDR3 is TGTGCCAGCAGCCAAGATTTGGGTTTGGACACTGAAGCTTTCTTT.

This chain uses TRBV25-1 with TRBJ1-6; D gene unclear. Per germline, CDR1 MGHDK and CDR2 SYGVNS. The CDR3 is 15 residues long. Trimming left V 4 bases short and J 4 bases short, with 11 bases between. The CDR3 DNA follows: TGTGCCAGCAGTGGTTCAGGAGATTATAATTCACCCCTCCACTTT. Its protein is CASSGSGDYNSPLHF. Filled out from reference TRBV25-1 and TRBJ1-6, the complete variable domain reads EADIYQTPRYLVIGTGKKITLECSQTMGHDKMYWYQQDPGMELHLIHYSYGVNSTEKGDLSSESTVSRIRTEHFPLTLESARPSHTSQYLCASSGSGDYNSPLHFGNGTRLTVT.